A selection of T cell receptor beta chains follows, all from one sample in a study of T cell responses to AZD1222 COVID-19 vaccine. Measured with immunoSEQ multiplex PCR; TCRdb has only the in-frame clones, and not every one. The sample has fewer than 150,000 clones; 87% are singletons. Sequences were derived from peripheral blood, sampled on day 0 of AZD1222 vaccination. Receptor source: an adult in good health. Both conserved end residues are part of each CDR3. Each record gives: clone size, D gene, J gene, V gene, CDR3 DNA, CDR3 protein. D genes are given only for firm matches. Rows give clone size only sometimes, using once, few, many, or a class for an expanded clone.

>NA|NA|TRBJ1-5|TRBV6-1
TGTGCCAGCAGTGCCCCTACGGGCAGGGAAGATAATCAGCCCCAGCATTTT
CASSAPTGREDNQPQHF
>NA|NA|TRBJ2-7|TRBV3-1/TRBV3-2
TGTGCCAGCAGCCTCAGGCACGAGCAGTACTTC
CASSLRHEQYF
>NA|NA|TRBJ2-7|TRBV9
TGTGCCAGCAGCGTACTTTCAACACCGGGGGAGCAGTACTTC
CASSVLSTPGEQYF
>NA|NA|TRBJ2-6|TRBV30
TGTGCCTGGGAGTTTCCTGGGGCCAACGTCCTGACTTTC
CAWEFPGANVLTF
>NA|NA|TRBJ1-1|TRBV7-9
TGTGCCAGCAGCAGACAAGATGGGAACACTGAAGCTTTCTTT
CASSRQDGNTEAFF
>NA|TRBD1|TRBJ2-5|TRBV7-9
TGTGCCAGCAGCTTACCGGGACAGGGGCTCATGGAGACCCAGTACTTC
CASSLPGQGLMETQYF
>NA|TRBD1|TRBJ1-2|TRBV18
TGTGCCAGCTCACCGGGGACAGGCGGCGGTGGCTACACCTTC
CASSPGTGGGGYTF
>few|NA|TRBJ1-5|TRBV3-1/TRBV3-2
TGTGCCAGCAGCCAAGATCCATACCCTGATCATTGGCAGCCCCAGCATTTT
CASSQDPYPDHWQPQHF
>once|NA|TRBJ1-4|TRBV4-1
TGCGCCAGCAGCGCGAACACAAGGGAAAAACTGTTTTTT
CASSANTREKLFF
>NA|NA|TRBJ1-2|TRBV7-9
TGTGCCAGCAGCTCGGAGAACTATGGCTACACCTTC
CASSSENYGYTF
>NA|TRBD1|TRBJ2-2|TRBV18
TGTGCCAGCTCACTCCAGACAGGGGATTACGGGGAGCTGTTTTTT
CASSLQTGDYGELFF
>NA|NA|TRBJ1-4|TRBV28
TGTGCCAGCAGCGTACAGGCCTCTAATGAAAAACTGTTTTTT
CASSVQASNEKLFF
>NA|NA|TRBJ1-4|TRBV4-1
TGCGCCAGCAGCCCGATGGTGACAGTGGCCGAGAAACTGTTTTTT
CASSPMVTVAEKLFF
>NA|NA|TRBJ2-2|TRBV7-2
TGTGCCAGCAGCTTAGGGGGCCGGGAGCTGTTTTTT
CASSLGGRELFF
>NA|NA|TRBJ1-6|TRBV6-5
TGTGCCAGCAGGACGGAGGGCTATAATTCACCCCTCCACTTT
CASRTEGYNSPLHF
>few|NA|TRBJ1-6|TRBV5-4
TGTGCCAGCAGCTTGGACTATAATTCACCCCTCCACTTT
CASSLDYNSPLHF
>NA|TRBD2|TRBJ2-3|TRBV4-1
TGCGCCAGCAGCCAAGAGGGTCGGGGGGGCCCACGGACACAGAATACGCAGTATTTT
CASSQEGRGGPRTQNTQYF
>NA|NA|TRBJ2-7|TRBV7-8
TGTGCCAGCAGCCGTCCTCGGGACACGCTAGTCTACGAGCAGTACTTC
CASSRPRDTLVYEQYF
>NA|NA|TRBJ1-1|TRBV3-1/TRBV3-2
TGTGCCAGCAGTTCAGGTGGGCGAGACACTGAAGCTTTCTTT
CASSSGGRDTEAFF
>NA|NA|TRBJ1-6|TRBV30
TGTGCCTGGAGTCGGGGGGGCTGGTCACCCCTCCACTTT
CAWSRGGWSPLHF
>NA|TRBD1|TRBJ2-7|TRBV18
TGTGCCAGCTCGCGCATTGGGACAGGGGACTCCTACGAGCAGTACTTC
CASSRIGTGDSYEQYF
>NA|NA|TRBJ2-7|TRBV6-5
TGTGCCAGCAGTTATAGGAGGGGGGGAAGCGAGCAGTACTTC
CASSYRRGGSEQYF
>NA|NA|TRBJ1-2|TRBV19
TGTGCCAGTAGTATAGGGGGGAGCGGCTACACCTTC
CASSIGGSGYTF
>NA|TRBD2|TRBJ2-3|TRBV29-1
TGCAGCGTTGACCTGGGGGGGACCACAGATACGCAGTATTTT
CSVDLGGTTDTQYF
>NA|TRBD1|TRBJ2-7|TRBV18
TGTGCCAGCTCACCCCGGGACAGTGGGGAGCAGTACTTC
CASSPRDSGEQYF
>NA|NA|TRBJ2-1|TRBV6-2/TRBV6-3
TGTGCCAGCAGTCGCACAGGGTTATCAAACAATGAGCAGTTCTTC
CASSRTGLSNNEQFF
>NA|NA|TRBJ2-1|TRBV30
TGTGCCTGGGGCGCCCTTGAGTGGGTCTACAATGAGCAGTTCTTC
CAWGALEWVYNEQFF
>NA|TRBD2|TRBJ2-3|TRBV5-1
TGCGCCAGCGGGTTAGCGGGGGGGCCCACAGATACGCAGTATTTT
CASGLAGGPTDTQYF
>NA|NA|TRBJ1-5|TRBV15
TGTGCCACCAGCAGAGCCGGGGGAGGGGATCAGCCCCAGCATTTT
CATSRAGGGDQPQHF
>NA|NA|TRBJ1-2|TRBV6-2/TRBV6-3
TGTGCCAGCAGTTACGCGTCCGGTACTGCTAACTATGGCTACACCTTC
CASSYASGTANYGYTF
>NA|NA|TRBJ1-1|TRBV2
TGTGCCAGCAGTGAATGGGTCGGGGATCCTGAAGCTTTCTTT
CASSEWVGDPEAFF
>NA|NA|TRBJ2-5|TRBV7-9
TGTGCCAGCAGACGGGGGGCAGCGGAGACCCAGTACTTC
CASRRGAAETQYF
>NA|NA|TRBJ2-6|TRBV28
TGTGCCAGCAGTCCAGCCGGAGGGGGCTCTGGGGCCAACGTCCTGACTTTC
CASSPAGGGSGANVLTF
>NA|NA|TRBJ2-2|TRBV5-6
TGTGCCAGCAGCTTGGGGGGAACGAACACCGGGGAGCTGTTTTTT
CASSLGGTNTGELFF
>NA|NA|TRBJ2-7|TRBV7-3
TGTGCCAGCAGCTTAAGTGGAGGGGTTGGATTGCAGTACTTC
CASSLSGGVGLQYF
>NA|NA|TRBJ1-4|TRBV30
TGTGCCGGGACCGGGTCCTCTAATGAAAAACTGTTTTTT
CAGTGSSNEKLFF
>NA|NA|TRBJ1-2|TRBV6-5
TGTGCCAGCATCACGCAGGGGTCCAGGAAATATGGCTACACCTTC
CASITQGSRKYGYTF
>few|NA|TRBJ1-1|TRBV6-5
TGTGCCAGCAGTTACAAGGCAGGGAAGAGCGACACTGAAGCTTTCTTT
CASSYKAGKSDTEAFF
>NA|NA|TRBJ2-4|TRBV7-9
TGTGCCAGCAGCCCCCAGGACCTAGAAAACATTCAGTACTTC
CASSPQDLENIQYF
>NA|TRBD2|TRBJ2-5|TRBV6-5
TGTGCCAGCAGCTTACTAGCGGGGGCCCAAGAGACCCAGTACTTC
CASSLLAGAQETQYF
>NA|NA|TRBJ2-5|TRBV5-8
TGTGCCAGCAGCTTGGGGTACGGGGCGGAGGAGACCCAGTACTTC
CASSLGYGAEETQYF
>few|NA|TRBJ2-3|TRBV6-5
TGTGCCAGCAGTTACTACCCACGAAACACAGATACGCAGTATTTT
CASSYYPRNTDTQYF
>NA|NA|TRBJ2-7|TRBV5-1
TGCGCCAGCAGCTTGGTGGCAGGCGATACCTACGAGCAGTACTTC
CASSLVAGDTYEQYF
>once|NA|TRBJ1-2|TRBV19
TGTGCCAGTAGTATTCCAGCGCTGAGCGGCTACACCTTC
CASSIPALSGYTF
>NA|NA|TRBJ1-1|TRBV28
TGTGCCAGCTACCCAGGGGCAAGGATGAACACTGAAGCTTTCTTT
CASYPGARMNTEAFF
>NA|TRBD1|TRBJ1-4|TRBV3-1/TRBV3-2
TGTGCCAGCAGCCAAGCAGGGGGGTATGAAAAACTGTTTTTT
CASSQAGGYEKLFF
>NA|NA|TRBJ2-3|TRBV12-3/TRBV12-4
TGTGCCAGCAGCCTCGAGTCCGATCCGCAGTATTTT
CASSLESDPQYF
>NA|NA|TRBJ1-1|TRBV11-3
TGTGCCAGCAGCTTAAGTCACGGCCCGTATGAAGCTTTCTTT
CASSLSHGPYEAFF
>NA|NA|TRBJ1-2|TRBV19
TGTGCCAGTAGTATCACGATAAACTATGGCTACACCTTC
CASSITINYGYTF
>NA|TRBD2|TRBJ2-7|TRBV7-2
TGTGCCAGCAGCTTAGCTAGCGGGCCCACCTACGAGCAGTACTTC
CASSLASGPTYEQYF
>few|NA|TRBJ2-7|TRBV5-4
TGTGCCAGCAGCGGAGTGGCTAGCTCCTACGAGCAGTACTTC
CASSGVASSYEQYF
>few|NA|TRBJ1-1|TRBV5-1
TGCGCCAGCAGCTTGTCTGGGTACGGGTCAAACACTGAAGCTTTCTTT
CASSLSGYGSNTEAFF
>NA|NA|TRBJ1-5|TRBV18
TGTGCCAGCTCACCTCCGGGACCAAATCAGCCCCAGCATTTT
CASSPPGPNQPQHF
>NA|TRBD1|TRBJ2-6|TRBV28
TGTGCCAGCAAAGGGGGTCAGGGGGCGCACTCTGGGGCCAACGTCCTGACTTTC
CASKGGQGAHSGANVLTF
>NA|TRBD1|TRBJ1-5|TRBV2
TGTGCCAGCAATCCGACAGGGCGGGATCAGCCCCAGCATTTT
CASNPTGRDQPQHF
>NA|NA|TRBJ1-1|TRBV28
TGTGCCAGCAGTTTTCGACAAGGGAGGGTGCCTGAAGCTTTCTTT
CASSFRQGRVPEAFF
>NA|NA|TRBJ1-2|TRBV12-5
TGTGCTAGTGGTTTGGTACTACAAGGCCGAGACTATGGCTACACCTTC
CASGLVLQGRDYGYTF
>NA|TRBD1|TRBJ2-3|TRBV5-8
TGTGCCAGCAGCTTTGAGGGGGCAGGCACAGATACGCAGTATTTT
CASSFEGAGTDTQYF
>few|TRBD1|TRBJ1-2|TRBV4-1
TGCGCCAGCAGCCACGAGGGGACAGGGAGAGGCTACACCTTC
CASSHEGTGRGYTF
>NA|NA|TRBJ2-7|TRBV12-2
TGTGCAAGTCGCTTAGTTCGCCCCCCCCAGCGCGTCCAGTACGGCTACGAGCAGTACTTC
CASRLVRPPQRVQYGYEQYF